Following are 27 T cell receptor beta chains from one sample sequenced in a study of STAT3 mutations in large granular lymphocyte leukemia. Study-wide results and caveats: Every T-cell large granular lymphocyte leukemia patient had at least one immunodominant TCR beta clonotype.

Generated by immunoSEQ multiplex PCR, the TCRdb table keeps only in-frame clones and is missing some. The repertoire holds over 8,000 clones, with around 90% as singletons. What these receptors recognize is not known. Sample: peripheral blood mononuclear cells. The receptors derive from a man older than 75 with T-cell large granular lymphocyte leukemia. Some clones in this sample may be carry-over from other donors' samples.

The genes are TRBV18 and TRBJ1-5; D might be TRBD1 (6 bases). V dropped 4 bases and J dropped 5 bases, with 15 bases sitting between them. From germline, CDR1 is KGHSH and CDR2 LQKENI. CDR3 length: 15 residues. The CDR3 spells CASSLEGGNDQPQHF. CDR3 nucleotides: TGTGCCAGCTCACTGGAAGGGGGGAATGATCAGCCCCAGCATTTT.

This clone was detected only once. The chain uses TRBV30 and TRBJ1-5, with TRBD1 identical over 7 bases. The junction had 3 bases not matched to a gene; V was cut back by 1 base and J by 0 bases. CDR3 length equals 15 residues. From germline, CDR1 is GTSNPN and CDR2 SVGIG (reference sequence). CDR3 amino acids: CAWSAGTVSNQPQHF. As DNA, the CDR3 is TGTGCCTGGAGTGCAGGGACAGTTAGCAATCAGCCCCAGCATTTT.

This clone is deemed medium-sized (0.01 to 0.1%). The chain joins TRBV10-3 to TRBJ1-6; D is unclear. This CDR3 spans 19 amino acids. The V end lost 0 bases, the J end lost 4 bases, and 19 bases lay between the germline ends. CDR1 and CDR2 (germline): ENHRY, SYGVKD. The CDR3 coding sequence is TGTGCCATCAGTGAGTCCCCCACAGATGGTATACAATATAATTCACCCCTCCACTTT. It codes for CAISESPTDGIQYNSPLHF.

The chain's CDR3 is CAWSAVGSYEQYF. The CDR3 DNA is TGTGCCTGGAGTGCTGTCGGCTCCTACGAGCAGTACTTC. V and J are TRBV30 and TRBJ2-7, with D unresolved. The CDR3 spans 13 residues. V was pared by 1 base and J by 0 bases, with 7 bases between. From germline, CDR1 is GTSNPN and CDR2 SVGIG (reference sequence).

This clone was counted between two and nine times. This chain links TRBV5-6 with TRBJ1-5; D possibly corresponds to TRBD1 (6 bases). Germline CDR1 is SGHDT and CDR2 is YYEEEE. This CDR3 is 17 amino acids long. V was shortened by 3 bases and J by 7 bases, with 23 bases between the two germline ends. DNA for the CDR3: TGTGCCAGCAGCTCCACGGGGCCACAGGGAAGTTTGCAGCCCCAGCATTTT. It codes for CASSSTGPQGSLQPQHF.

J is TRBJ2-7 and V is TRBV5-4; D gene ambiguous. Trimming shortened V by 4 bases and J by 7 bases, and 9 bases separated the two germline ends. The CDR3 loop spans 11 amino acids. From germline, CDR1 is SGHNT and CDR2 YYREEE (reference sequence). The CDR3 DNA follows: TGTGCCAGCAGCGTTGAAACGGAGCAGTACTTC. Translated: CASSVETEQYF.

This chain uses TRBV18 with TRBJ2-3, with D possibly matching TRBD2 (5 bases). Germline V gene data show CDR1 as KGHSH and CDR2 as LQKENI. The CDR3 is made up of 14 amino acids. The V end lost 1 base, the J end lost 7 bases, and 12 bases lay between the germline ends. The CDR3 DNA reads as TGTGCCAGCTCACCACAGAGGGATACAAATACGCAGTATTTT. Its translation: CASSPQRDTNTQYF.

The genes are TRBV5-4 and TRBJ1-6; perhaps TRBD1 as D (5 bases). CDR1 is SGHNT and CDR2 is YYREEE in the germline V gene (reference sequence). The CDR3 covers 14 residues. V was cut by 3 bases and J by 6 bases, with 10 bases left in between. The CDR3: CASSSGGSNSPLHF. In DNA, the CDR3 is TGTGCCAGCAGCTCGGGGGGTTCTAATTCACCCCTCCACTTT.

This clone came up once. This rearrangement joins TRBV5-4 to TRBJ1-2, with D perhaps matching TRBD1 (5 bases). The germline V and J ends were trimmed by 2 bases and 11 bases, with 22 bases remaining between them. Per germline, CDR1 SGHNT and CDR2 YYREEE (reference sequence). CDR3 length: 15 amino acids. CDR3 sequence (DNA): TGTGCCAGCAGCTTAGAGAACAGACAGACGTTCACATACACCTTC. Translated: CASSLENRQTFTYTF.

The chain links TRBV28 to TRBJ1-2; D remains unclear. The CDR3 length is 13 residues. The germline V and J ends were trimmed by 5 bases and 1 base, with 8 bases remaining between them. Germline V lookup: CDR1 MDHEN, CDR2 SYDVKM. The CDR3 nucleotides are TGTGCCAGCAGTCTGGCCGTTAACTATGGCTACACCTTC. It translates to CASSLAVNYGYTF.

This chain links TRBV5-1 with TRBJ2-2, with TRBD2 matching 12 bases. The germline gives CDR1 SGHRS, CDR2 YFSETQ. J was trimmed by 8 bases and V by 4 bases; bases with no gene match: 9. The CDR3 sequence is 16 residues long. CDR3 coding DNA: TGCGCCAGCAGCACTCTAGCGGGGGGGCCGAAGGGGGAGCTGTTTTTT. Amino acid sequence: CASSTLAGGPKGELFF.

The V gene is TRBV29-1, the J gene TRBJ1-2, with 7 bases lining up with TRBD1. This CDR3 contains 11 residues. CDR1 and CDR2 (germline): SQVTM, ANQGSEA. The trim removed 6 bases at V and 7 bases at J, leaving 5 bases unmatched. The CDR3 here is CSVGQGGGYTF. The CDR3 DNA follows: TGCAGCGTCGGTCAGGGGGGTGGCTACACCTTC.

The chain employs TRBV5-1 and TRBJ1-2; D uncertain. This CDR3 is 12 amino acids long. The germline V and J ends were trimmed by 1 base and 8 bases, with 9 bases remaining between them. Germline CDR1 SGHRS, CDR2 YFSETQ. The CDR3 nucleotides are TGCGCCAGCAGCTTGTCTGCAGGAGGCTACACCTTC. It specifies CASSLSAGGYTF.

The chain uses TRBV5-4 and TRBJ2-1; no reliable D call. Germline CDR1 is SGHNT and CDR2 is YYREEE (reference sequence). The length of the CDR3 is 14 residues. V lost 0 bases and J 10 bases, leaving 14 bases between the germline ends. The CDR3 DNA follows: TGTGCCAGCAGCTTGGAGGAGCCAGCCCCGGAGCAGTTCTTC. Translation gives CASSLEEPAPEQFF. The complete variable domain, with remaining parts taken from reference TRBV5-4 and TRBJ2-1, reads ETGVTQSPTHLIKTRGQQVTLRCSSQSGHNTVSWYQQALGQGPQFIFQYYREEENGRGNFPPRFSGLQFPNYSSELNVNALELDDSALYLCASSLEEPAPEQFFGPGTRLTVL.

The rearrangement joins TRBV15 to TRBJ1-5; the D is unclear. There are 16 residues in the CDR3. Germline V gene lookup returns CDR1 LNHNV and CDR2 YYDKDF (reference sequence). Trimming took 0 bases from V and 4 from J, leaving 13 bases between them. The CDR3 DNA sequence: TGTGCCACCAGCAGAGATTCGAGGGCTGGAAATCAGCCCCAGCATTTT. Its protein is CATSRDSRAGNQPQHF.

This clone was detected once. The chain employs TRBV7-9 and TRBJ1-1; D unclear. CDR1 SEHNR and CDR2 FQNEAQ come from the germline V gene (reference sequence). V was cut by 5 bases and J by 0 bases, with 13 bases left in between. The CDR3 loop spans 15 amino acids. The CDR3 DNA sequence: TGTGCCAGCAGCCCCCCCCGATTGATGAACACTGAAGCTTTCTTT. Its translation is CASSPPRLMNTEAFF.

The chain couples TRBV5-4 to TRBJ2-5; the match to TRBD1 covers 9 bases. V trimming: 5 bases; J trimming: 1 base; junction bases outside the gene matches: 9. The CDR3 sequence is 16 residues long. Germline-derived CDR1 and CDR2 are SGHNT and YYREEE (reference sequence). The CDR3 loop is CASRPRGTGRQETQYF. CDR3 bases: TGTGCCAGCAGACCCAGGGGGACAGGGCGCCAAGAGACCCAGTACTTC.

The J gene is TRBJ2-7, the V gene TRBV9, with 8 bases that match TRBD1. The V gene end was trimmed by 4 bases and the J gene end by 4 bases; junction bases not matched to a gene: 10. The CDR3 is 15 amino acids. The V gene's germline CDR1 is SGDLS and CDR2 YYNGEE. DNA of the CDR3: TGTGCCAGCAGCCCCCGGGACAGGTTTGGTTACGAGCAGTACTTC. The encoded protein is CASSPRDRFGYEQYF. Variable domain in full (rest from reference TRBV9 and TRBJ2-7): DSGVTQTPKHLITATGQRVTLRCSPRSGDLSVYWYQQSLDQGLQFLIQYYNGEERAKGNILERFSAQQFPDLHSELNLSSLELGDSALYFCASSPRDRFGYEQYFGPGTRLTVT.

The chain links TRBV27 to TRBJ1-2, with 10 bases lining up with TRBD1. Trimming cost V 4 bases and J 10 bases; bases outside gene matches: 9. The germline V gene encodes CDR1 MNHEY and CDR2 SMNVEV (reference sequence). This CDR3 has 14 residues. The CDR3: CASSSATGGFDYTF. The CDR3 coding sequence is TGTGCCAGCAGTTCCGCGACAGGGGGCTTTGACTACACCTTC.

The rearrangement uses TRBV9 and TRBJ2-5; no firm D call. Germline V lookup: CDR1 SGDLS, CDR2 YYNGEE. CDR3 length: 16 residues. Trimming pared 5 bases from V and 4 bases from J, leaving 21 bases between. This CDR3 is CASSRRFGSPRETQYF. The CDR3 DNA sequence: TGTGCCAGCAGTCGTAGGTTCGGGTCCCCCCGAGAGACCCAGTACTTC. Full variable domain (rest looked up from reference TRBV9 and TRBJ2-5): DSGVTQTPKHLITATGQRVTLRCSPRSGDLSVYWYQQSLDQGLQFLIQYYNGEERAKGNILERFSAQQFPDLHSELNLSSLELGDSALYFCASSRRFGSPRETQYFGPGTRLLVL.

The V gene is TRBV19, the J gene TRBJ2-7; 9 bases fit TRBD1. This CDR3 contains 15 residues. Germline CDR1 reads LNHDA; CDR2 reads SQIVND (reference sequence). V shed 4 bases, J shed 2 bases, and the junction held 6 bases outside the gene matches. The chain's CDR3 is CASSTTTGGAYEQYF. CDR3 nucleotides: TGTGCCAGTAGTACGACGACAGGGGGAGCCTACGAGCAGTACTTC.

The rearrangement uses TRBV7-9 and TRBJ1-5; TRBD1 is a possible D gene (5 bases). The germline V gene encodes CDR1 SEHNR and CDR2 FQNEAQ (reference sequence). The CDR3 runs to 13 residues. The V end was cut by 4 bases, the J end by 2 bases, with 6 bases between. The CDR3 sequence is CASSWGGNQPQHF. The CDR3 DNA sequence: TGTGCCAGCAGCTGGGGGGGCAATCAGCCCCAGCATTTT. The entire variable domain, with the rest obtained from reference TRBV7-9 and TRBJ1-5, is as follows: DTGVSQNPRHKITKRGQNVTFRCDPISEHNRLYWYRQTLGQGPEFLTYFQNEAQLEKSRLLSDRFSAERPKGSFSTLEIQRTEQGDSAMYLCASSWGGNQPQHFGDGTRLSIL.

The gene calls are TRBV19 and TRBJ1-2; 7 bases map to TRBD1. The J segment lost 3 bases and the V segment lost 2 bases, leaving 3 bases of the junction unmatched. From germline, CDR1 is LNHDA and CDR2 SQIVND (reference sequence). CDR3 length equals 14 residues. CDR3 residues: CASSIPTGYYGYTF. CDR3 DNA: TGTGCCAGTAGTATACCGACAGGGTACTATGGCTACACCTTC.

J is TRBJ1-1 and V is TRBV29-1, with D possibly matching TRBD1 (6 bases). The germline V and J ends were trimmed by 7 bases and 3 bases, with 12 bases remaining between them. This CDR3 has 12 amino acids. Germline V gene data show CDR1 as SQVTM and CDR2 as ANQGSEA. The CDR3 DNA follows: TGCAGCGCTAACAACAGGGACACTGAAGCTTTCTTT. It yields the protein CSANNRDTEAFF.

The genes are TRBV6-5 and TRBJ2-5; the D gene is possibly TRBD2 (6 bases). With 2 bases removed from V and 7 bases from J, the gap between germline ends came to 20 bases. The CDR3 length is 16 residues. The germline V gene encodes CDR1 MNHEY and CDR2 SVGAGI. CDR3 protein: CASSYPDRGEAGTQYF. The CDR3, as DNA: TGTGCCAGCAGTTACCCCGACCGTGGAGAAGCGGGGACCCAGTACTTC.

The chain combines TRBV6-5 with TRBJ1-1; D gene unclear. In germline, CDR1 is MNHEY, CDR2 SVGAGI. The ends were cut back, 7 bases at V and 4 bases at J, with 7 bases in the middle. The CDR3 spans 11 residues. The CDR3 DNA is TGTGCCAGCATCGGGTTCACTGAAGCTTTCTTT. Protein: CASIGFTEAFF.

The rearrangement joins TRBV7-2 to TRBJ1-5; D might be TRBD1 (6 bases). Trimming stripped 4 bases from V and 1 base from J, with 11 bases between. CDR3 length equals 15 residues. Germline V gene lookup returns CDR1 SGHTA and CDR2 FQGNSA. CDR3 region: CASSSGGFSNQPQHF. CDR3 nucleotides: TGTGCCAGCAGCTCGGGGGGCTTCAGCAATCAGCCCCAGCATTTT. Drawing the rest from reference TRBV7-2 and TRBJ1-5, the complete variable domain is GAGVSQSPSNKVTEKGKDVELRCDPISGHTALYWYRQSLGQGLEFLIYFQGNSAPDKSGLPSDRFSAERTGGSVSTLTIQRTQQEDSAVYLCASSSGGFSNQPQHFGDGTRLSIL.